A selection of T cell receptor beta chains follows, all from one sample in a study of cytomegalovirus exposure and HLA in healthy donors. Generated by immunoSEQ multiplex PCR, the TCRdb table keeps only in-frame clones and is missing some. The listing contains 150,000 or so clones. Sequencing was performed on PBMCs. Source of these receptors: a man aged 30 to 39 in good health and CMV-seronegative. The CDR3 runs from the conserved cysteine through the conserved F or W. The order of the fields is J gene, V gene, D gene, CDR3 protein, CDR3 DNA. A D gene is named only where the DNA matches it firmly.

TRBJ2-7	TRBV16	.	CASSQRQDSYEQYF	TGTGCCAGCAGCCAGAGACAAGACTCCTACGAGCAGTACTTC
TRBJ1-6	TRBV2	.	CASSDSVSSYNSPLHF	TGTGCCAGCAGTGATAGTGTGAGCTCCTATAATTCACCCCTCCACTTT
TRBJ1-1	TRBV11-3	.	CASSLISQGHEAFF	TGTGCCAGCAGCTTGATCTCACAGGGCCATGAAGCTTTCTTT
TRBJ2-1	TRBV7-9	TRBD2	CASSLLGLAPQSNEQFF	TGTGCCAGCAGCTTGCTTGGACTAGCGCCTCAAAGCAATGAGCAGTTCTTC
TRBJ2-5	TRBV11-2	TRBD2	CASSSFYSGMETQYF	TGTGCCAGCAGCTCTTTTTATAGCGGGATGGAGACCCAGTACTTC
TRBJ2-1	TRBV28	TRBD2	CASSLTMTSGYNEQFF	TGTGCCAGCAGTCTGACGATGACTAGCGGATACAATGAGCAGTTCTTC
TRBJ1-5	TRBV7-2	TRBD1	CASSLQGRQPQHF	TGTGCCAGCAGCCTACAGGGGCGGCAGCCCCAGCATTTT
TRBJ1-5	TRBV29-1	TRBD1	CSVAQGDINQPQHF	TGCAGCGTTGCGCAGGGGGACATCAATCAGCCCCAGCATTTT
TRBJ1-4	TRBV5-1	.	CASSTNQGSTNEKLFF	TGCGCCAGCTCTACAAATCAGGGGTCAACTAATGAAAAACTGTTTTTT
TRBJ2-7	TRBV7-2	.	CASSRTGYEQYF	TGTGCCAGCAGCCGCACAGGGTACGAGCAGTACTTC
TRBJ1-2	TRBV5-1	TRBD1	CASSLGTGPGTF	TGCGCCAGCAGCTTAGGGACAGGCCCGGGAACCTTC
TRBJ1-5	TRBV2	.	CASSPGVVQPQHF	TGTGCCAGCAGTCCAGGGGTTGTTCAGCCCCAGCATTTT
TRBJ1-1	TRBV6-6	.	CASSLPLNTEAFF	TGTGCCAGCAGTCTTCCTCTGAACACTGAAGCTTTCTTT
TRBJ2-7	TRBV10-2	TRBD1	CASSGGQGIFYEQYF	TGCGCCAGCAGTGGAGGACAGGGGATTTTCTACGAGCAGTACTTC
TRBJ1-5	TRBV5-1	.	CASTIQPQHF	TGCGCCAGCACCATTCAGCCCCAGCATTTT
TRBJ1-1	TRBV19	.	CASSNQVNTEAFF	TGTGCCAGTAGTAATCAGGTGAACACTGAAGCTTTCTTT
TRBJ2-7	TRBV9	.	CASSSGSRYEQYF	TGTGCCAGCAGCTCAGGATCCCGCTACGAGCAGTACTTC
TRBJ2-1	TRBV7-9	.	CASSLYEQFF	TGTGCCAGCAGCCTCTATGAGCAGTTCTTC
TRBJ2-2	TRBV6-6	TRBD1	CASRPDRGNTGELFF	TGTGCCAGCAGACCCGACAGGGGGAACACCGGGGAGCTGTTTTTT
TRBJ2-7	TRBV6-5	TRBD2	CASSYSGLADIYEQYF	TGTGCCAGCAGTTACTCCGGACTAGCGGACATCTACGAGCAGTACTTC
TRBJ2-2	TRBV19	.	CASIRGENTGELFF	TGTGCCAGTATCAGGGGGGAGAACACCGGGGAGCTGTTTTTT
TRBJ1-2	TRBV6-5	.	CAIKPPGNYGYTF	TGTGCCATAAAGCCCCCAGGGAATTATGGCTACACCTTC
TRBJ2-7	TRBV19	TRBD2	CASSMLAGTHEQYF	TGTGCCAGTAGTATGCTAGCGGGAACTCACGAGCAGTACTTC
TRBJ2-7	TRBV10-1	TRBD1	CASGTAYEQYF	TGCGCCAGCGGGACAGCCTACGAGCAGTACTTC
TRBJ1-1	TRBV7-6	TRBD1	CASSSGTGGNTEAFF	TGTGCCAGCAGCTCAGGGACAGGGGGAAACACTGAAGCTTTCTTT
TRBJ1-1	TRBV6-5	.	CASMQGGTEAFF	TGTGCCAGCATGCAAGGGGGAACTGAAGCTTTCTTT
TRBJ2-5	TRBV4-1	.	CASSPTPTKTQYF	TGCGCCAGCAGCCCCACACCCACGAAGACCCAGTACTTC
TRBJ2-7	TRBV6-5	TRBD2	CASSSGLGVYEQYF	TGTGCCAGCAGTTCTGGACTAGGTGTCTACGAGCAGTACTTC
TRBJ2-3	TRBV6-4	.	CATSPEQGTTDTQYF	TGTGCCACCAGCCCAGAGCAGGGGACCACAGATACGCAGTATTTT
TRBJ1-5	TRBV6-1	.	CASSERTGNQPQHF	TGTGCCAGCAGTGAACGGACAGGCAATCAGCCCCAGCATTTT
TRBJ2-7	TRBV5-1	.	CASSLGLASYEQYF	TGCGCCAGCAGCTTGGGGCTAGCGTCCTACGAGCAGTACTTC
TRBJ1-2	TRBV19	.	CASSSREGINGYTF	TGTGCCAGTAGTAGCCGAGAGGGAATTAATGGCTACACCTTC
TRBJ2-5	TRBV19	.	CASGATRQETQYF	TGTGCCAGTGGAGCGACTAGACAAGAGACCCAGTACTTC
TRBJ2-7	TRBV6-1	TRBD1	CASAGQDYEQYF	TGTGCCAGCGCGGGACAGGACTACGAGCAGTACTTC
TRBJ2-7	TRBV7-9	TRBD2	CASSQGLAGVYEQYF	TGTGCCAGCAGCCAAGGGCTAGCGGGAGTATACGAGCAGTACTTC
TRBJ2-3	TRBV25-1	.	CASSDRAEVDTQYF	TGTGCCAGCAGTGACAGGGCCGAAGTCGATACGCAGTATTTT
TRBJ1-2	TRBV7-9	.	CASTGQTGGYTF	TGTGCCAGCACCGGACAGACGGGTGGCTACACCTTC